One and the same sample provided the 27 T cell receptor beta chains below, sequenced in a study of early T cells in non-severe SARS-CoV-2 infection. TCRdb re-called the 5' RACE reads with MiXCR, one entry per CDR3 protein. The data hold approximately 77,000 distinct CDR3 sequences, with approximately 12% observed a single time. Sequencing used whole blood. These receptors came from an adult who was a healthcare worker with PCR-confirmed SARS-CoV-2 infection or an uninfected control (not recorded which).

This clonotype was detected many times. V usage is TRBV5-1 and J usage is TRBJ2-3; D perhaps matches TRBD1 (6 bases). V dropped 4 bases and J dropped 3 bases, with 12 bases sitting between them. The CDR3 has 14 residues. Germline V gives CDR1 SGHRS, CDR2 YFSETQ. DNA for the CDR3: TGCGCCAGCAGCCAAGATACAGGGACAGATACGCAGTATTTT. This sequence encodes CASSQDTGTDTQYF.

The chain carries TRBV3-1 and TRBJ2-2; D is undetermined. V lost 0 bases and J lost 2, with 19 bases in between. From germline, CDR1 is LGHDT and CDR2 YNNKEL (reference sequence). The CDR3 runs 19 residues. CDR3 loop: CASSQEIFSVLPNTGELFF. The CDR3 DNA is TGTGCCAGCAGCCAAGAAATTTTTTCGGTGTTACCTAACACCGGGGAGCTGTTTTTT.

This clonotype was picked up a small number of times. The rearrangement uses TRBV28 and TRBJ2-7; the D is unclear. The CDR3 has 11 amino acids. Trimming stripped 5 bases from V and 3 bases from J, with 5 bases between. Germline CDR1 reads MDHEN; CDR2 reads SYDVKM. CDR3 nucleotide sequence: TGTGCCAGCAGTCACAGCTACGAGCAGTACTTC. It specifies CASSHSYEQYF.

This clonotype has at least ten counts. The chain is built from TRBV5-1 and TRBJ2-2, with D perhaps TRBD1 or TRBD2 (6 bases each). The CDR3 covers 15 residues. V lost 0 bases to trimming and J lost 4 bases, with 10 bases between them. CDR1 SGHRS and CDR2 YFSETQ come from the germline V gene. The DNA of the CDR3 is TGCGCCAGCAGCTTGGCCAGGGGAGGCACCGGGGAGCTGTTTTTT. Residues: CASSLARGGTGELFF.

The V gene is TRBV5-5, the J gene TRBJ1-2; D perhaps matches TRBD1 (5 bases). V was clipped by 4 bases and J by 3 bases, with 10 bases between them. The CDR3 is 13 amino acids. Germline CDR1 is SGHKS and CDR2 is YYEKEE (reference sequence). This CDR3 reads CASSPDRHYGYTF. DNA for the CDR3: TGTGCCAGCAGCCCCGACAGACACTATGGCTACACCTTC. Full variable domain (missing parts from reference TRBV5-5 and TRBJ1-2): DAGVTQSPTHLIKTRGQQVTLRCSPISGHKSVSWYQQVLGQGPQFIFQYYEKEERGRGNFPDRFSARQFPNYSSELNVNALLLGDSALYLCASSPDRHYGYTFGSGTRLTVV.

This chain joins TRBV7-6 and TRBJ2-7; a weak D match, TRBD1 (7 bases). CDR1 is SGHVS and CDR2 is FNYEAQ in the germline V gene. With 5 bases removed from V and 0 bases from J, the gap between germline ends came to 17 bases. CDR3 length: 16 amino acids. As DNA, the CDR3 is TGTGCCAGCAGCCCCAGGGGGGTCTCGAGCTCCTACGAGCAGTACTTC. The encoded protein is CASSPRGVSSSYEQYF.

The sample holds many counts of this clonotype. The chain recombines TRBV4-1 with TRBJ1-4; D uncertain. The germline V gene has CDR1 MGHRA and CDR2 YSYEKL. V was pared by 4 bases and J by 0 bases, with 6 bases between. This CDR3 contains 14 residues. CDR3 sequence reads: CASSRVATNEKLFF. The DNA of the CDR3 is TGCGCCAGCAGCCGGGTGGCAACTAATGAAAAACTGTTTTTT.

The chain is built from TRBV5-1 and TRBJ2-1; D remains ambiguous. The CDR3 runs 12 residues. The germline V and J ends were trimmed by 0 bases and 4 bases, with 2 bases remaining between them. In germline, CDR1 is SGHRS, CDR2 YFSETQ. CDR3 protein: CASSLAYNEQFF. In DNA, the CDR3 is TGCGCCAGCAGCTTGGCGTACAATGAGCAGTTCTTC. Variable domain in full (rest from reference TRBV5-1 and TRBJ2-1): KAGVTQTPRYLIKTRGQQVTLSCSPISGHRSVSWYQQTPGQGLQFLFEYFSETQRNKGNFPGRFSGRQFSNSRSEMNVSTLELGDSALYLCASSLAYNEQFFGPGTRLTVL.

This clonotype was detected only a few times. The chain uses TRBV28 and TRBJ2-3; 7 bases agree with TRBD1. CDR3 size: 14 residues. Trimming took 3 bases from V and 1 from J; bases not matched to a gene: 1. From germline, CDR1 is MDHEN and CDR2 SYDVKM. This chain's CDR3 is CASSFTGGTDTQYF. The DNA of the CDR3 is TGTGCCAGCAGTTTTACAGGGGGCACAGATACGCAGTATTTT.

This clonotype was counted ten times or more. The chain combines TRBV10-1 with TRBJ2-1; 7 bases map to TRBD2. The germline CDR1 and CDR2 sequences are WNHNN and SYGVQD (reference sequence). After removal of 3 bases from V and 0 bases from J, the junction contained 5 bases not matched to a gene. The length of the CDR3 is 16 residues. The CDR3 is CASSDSTSSSYNEQFF. In nucleotides, the CDR3 is TGCGCCAGCAGTGATTCGACTAGCAGCTCCTACAATGAGCAGTTCTTC.

This clonotype appeared once. One base away lies a much larger clone, so this may be a sequencing read error. The chain carries TRBV18 and TRBJ2-5; no reliable D call. The CDR3 covers 14 residues. Germline V gene sequence: CDR1 KGHSH, CDR2 LQKENI. The CDR3 loop is CASSPVGKQETKYF. The CDR3, as DNA: TGTGCCAGCTCACCGGTGGGCAAACAAGAGACCAAGTACTTC. Drawing the rest from reference TRBV18 and TRBJ2-5, the complete variable domain is NAGVMQNPRHLVRRRGQEARLRCSPMKGHSHVYWYRQLPEEGLKFMVYLQKENIIDESGMPKERFSAEFPKEGPSILRIQQVVRGDSAAYFCASSPVGKQETKYFGPGTRLLVL.

The rearrangement joins TRBV5-1 to TRBJ2-7; D gene unclear. The germline V gene encodes CDR1 SGHRS and CDR2 YFSETQ. Trimming removed 4 bases at V and 3 bases at J, with 8 bases between. The CDR3 extends over 12 amino acids. CDR3 DNA sequence: TGCGCCAGCAGCGGGTTTAGCTACGAGCAGTACTTC. Translated: CASSGFSYEQYF.

CDR3 in amino acids: CASSEGLADDFSYNEQFF. CDR3 in DNA: TGTGCCAGCAGCGAGGGACTAGCGGACGATTTCTCCTACAATGAGCAGTTCTTC. The chain joins TRBV9 to TRBJ2-1; 11 bases agree with TRBD2. Trimming at V came to 3 bases and at J to 0 bases, leaving 8 bases not matched to a gene. The CDR3 contains 18 residues. Germline V CDR1 and CDR2: SGDLS, YYNGEE.

This clonotype was picked up one time. The CDR3 DNA follows: TGTGCCAGCACTGGGACAGGGGATGGCTACACCTTC. Protein sequence: CASTGTGDGYTF. The chain has TRBV2 and TRBJ1-2; 10 bases match TRBD1. This CDR3 has 12 residues. The junction had 2 bases not matched to a gene; V was cut back by 7 bases and J by 6 bases. Germline V gene lookup returns CDR1 SNHLY and CDR2 FYNNEI.

This clonotype was observed a handful of times. This sequence joins TRBV7-8 and TRBJ1-3; no clear D gene. There are 13 residues in the CDR3. CDR1 is SGHVS, CDR2 FQNEAQ, per germline. With 7 bases removed from V and 0 bases from J, the gap between germline ends came to 7 bases. The CDR3 DNA reads TGTGCCAGCACCGTAGACTCTGGAAACACCATATATTTT. It translates to CASTVDSGNTIYF.

The rearrangement links TRBV28 to TRBJ2-2, with TRBD2 matching over 8 bases. CDR3 length: 15 amino acids. Per the germline V gene, CDR1 is MDHEN and CDR2 is SYDVKM. V lost 6 bases and J lost 4; bases outside the gene matches: 7. CDR3 sequence (DNA): TGTGCCAGCAGGGGACTAGGAAGCGGCACCGGGGAGCTGTTTTTT. It translates to CASRGLGSGTGELFF.

In this sample, this clonotype turned up many times. The chain couples TRBV7-9 to TRBJ1-3, with unresolved D. Germline loops: CDR1 SEHNR, CDR2 FQNEAQ (reference sequence). The CDR3 covers 14 residues. Trimming removed 0 bases at V and 2 bases at J, with 5 bases between. The CDR3, as DNA: TGTGCCAGCAGCTTAGCCCTACCTGGAAACACCATATATTTT. It translates to CASSLALPGNTIYF.

This clonotype was counted only a few times. The chain is built from TRBV19 and TRBJ2-7, with 7 positions matching TRBD1. V shed 3 bases and J 3 bases; nucleotides not matched to a gene: 2. This CDR3 spans 13 amino acids. Germline V gives CDR1 LNHDA, CDR2 SQIVND (reference sequence). CDR3 nucleotide sequence: TGTGCCAGTAGTATCGGGACAGACTACGAGCAGTACTTC. Translated, it gives CASSIGTDYEQYF.

This clonotype was picked up a small number of times. V usage is TRBV15 and J usage is TRBJ2-3; TRBD2 agrees at 9 bases. V lost 8 bases, J lost 3 bases, and 3 bases stayed unmatched. The CDR3 has 13 residues. Germline-derived CDR1 and CDR2 are LNHNV and YYDKDF (reference sequence). CDR3 DNA: TGTGCCACCGCGGGACTAGCTACAGATACGCAGTATTTT. Its translation is CATAGLATDTQYF.

This clonotype was counted many times. CDR3 DNA sequence: TGTGCCAGCAGCTCGGAGAGCGAATACGAGCAGTACTTC. Its translation: CASSSESEYEQYF. The rearrangement uses TRBV7-9 and TRBJ2-7; no firm D call. V lost 4 bases and J lost 4, with 11 bases in between. The CDR3 length is 13 residues. Germline V gives CDR1 SEHNR, CDR2 FQNEAQ (reference sequence). The full variable domain, its missing parts supplied by reference TRBV7-9 and TRBJ2-7, is DTGVSQNPRHKITKRGQNVTFRCDPISEHNRLYWYRQTLGQGPEFLTYFQNEAQLEKSRLLSDRFSAERPKGSFSTLEIQRTEQGDSAMYLCASSSESEYEQYFGPGTRLTVT.

This chain connects TRBV4-2 to TRBJ2-7; D gene uncertain. CDR1 is LGHNA, CDR2 YNFKEQ, per germline. The CDR3 is made up of 13 amino acids. Trimming removed 1 base at V and 6 bases at J, with 10 bases between. The DNA for the CDR3 is TGTGCCAGCAGCCAAGCAGGAACGGGCGAGCAGTACTTC. Residues: CASSQAGTGEQYF.

Ten or more counts support this clonotype. J is TRBJ2-1 and V is TRBV20-1, with TRBD2 matching over 7 bases. Per the germline V gene, CDR1 is DFQATT and CDR2 is SNEGSKA (reference sequence). The CDR3 length is 15 residues. Trimming at V came to 3 bases and at J to 5 bases, leaving 10 bases not matched to a gene. CDR3 sequence: CSASTSSGRNNEQFF. As DNA, the CDR3 is TGCAGTGCTAGCACTTCTAGCGGCAGAAACAATGAGCAGTTCTTC.

This chain joins TRBV7-3 and TRBJ2-6; TRBD2 is a possible D gene (6 bases). V lost 2 bases, J lost 1 base, and 9 bases lay in between. The CDR3 spans 16 residues. Germline V gene lookup returns CDR1 SGHTA and CDR2 FQGTGA. CDR3 bases: TGTGCCAGCAGCTTAGGAGGACTATCTGGGGCCAACGTCCTGACTTTC. The encoded protein is CASSLGGLSGANVLTF.

The chain uses TRBV28 and TRBJ2-7; 7 bases are a match to TRBD1. This CDR3 is built from 14 residues. The ends lost 7 bases at V and 0 bases at J; junction bases unmatched: 6. Germline V gene data show CDR1 as MDHEN and CDR2 as SYDVKM. The CDR3 region is CASTQTGPSYEQYF. CDR3 sequence (DNA): TGTGCCAGCACTCAGACAGGGCCCTCCTACGAGCAGTACTTC.

The chain couples TRBV7-8 to TRBJ1-1; D is perhaps TRBD1 (5 bases). Germline-derived CDR1 and CDR2 are SGHVS and FQNEAQ. Trimming stripped 6 bases from V and 0 bases from J, with 17 bases between. This CDR3 spans 16 amino acids. CDR3 amino acids: CASRPWGGPLNTEAFF. Written as DNA, the CDR3 is TGTGCCAGCAGACCCTGGGGCGGGCCCCTGAACACTGAAGCTTTCTTT.

There are a few counts of this clonotype. The chain employs TRBV2 and TRBJ2-3; either TRBD1 or TRBD2 may supply D (5 bases each). Per germline, CDR1 SNHLY and CDR2 FYNNEI. The V end lost 0 bases, the J end lost 13 bases, and 14 bases lay between the germline ends. CDR3 size: 13 residues. The CDR3 sequence is CASSEAPGRSKYF. CDR3 DNA sequence: TGTGCCAGCAGTGAAGCACCGGGACGGTCGAAGTATTTT.

The chain joins TRBV7-6 to TRBJ2-7, with D possibly called TRBD1 or TRBD2 (5 bases each). The CDR3 has 15 residues. V was cut by 3 bases and J by 2 bases, with 14 bases left in between. Germline V CDR1 and CDR2: SGHVS, FNYEAQ. The CDR3 region has the DNA TGTGCCAGCAGCTTTGGGTCCGGGACCCCCTACGAGCAGTACTTC. This codes for CASSFGSGTPYEQYF.